This T cell receptor (beta chain) was captured in a study of T-cell reconstitution after alpha-beta-depleted transplantation in children. V lost 4 bases to trimming and J lost 1 base; unmatched junction nucleotides: 7. This CDR3 comprises 16 residues. This clonotype was recorded at least ten times. Unique molecular identifiers were incorporated into the prepared TCRbeta library. TCRdb called the PCR reads again in MiXCR, with one record for every CDR3 protein. The sample carries about 580,000 distinct CDR3 sequences, more than 20% recorded once. The sample consisted of PBMCs, mostly from graft donor cells, taken 360 days after TCRalphabeta/CD19-depleted stem cell transplant. The V call is TRBV12-3 or TRBV12-4, the J call TRBJ1-2; 9 bases are shared with TRBD1. This sequence was found in a boy in the first two years of life who had a stem cell transplant for acute myeloid leukemia, so the T cells may come from the graft donor. The CDR3 coding sequence is TGTGCCAGCAGTTCACCGGGACAGGGACTTAACTATGGCTACACCTTC. Amino acid sequence: CASSSPGQGLNYGYTF.